This T cell receptor (beta chain) is drawn from a study of T cell changes during pregnancy in multiple sclerosis (dated by TCRdb to between 2018 and 2021). At the level of the whole study: The study looked at changes in the T cell repertoire across pregnancy in women with multiple sclerosis.

V loses 1 base, J loses 4 bases, and the germline ends lie 7 bases apart. CDR1 and CDR2 are drawn from the germline V gene: LGHNA, YSLEER. Its CDR3 holds 13 amino acids, cysteine through phenylalanine. Only the CDR3 portion is preserved as DNA: 39 bases, with reading frame beginning at the first base. To note about this clone: It lacks a known antigen. No base qualities exist here, and no much larger clone lies one base off it.

The method behind the library was the immunoSEQ multiplex PCR assay. In its TCRdb copy, this immuneACCESS table keeps in-frame sequences only and misses some clones. Where compared with another copy, unresolved V genes explain less than half of these, and the others have no known cause. The sample data list fewer than 40,000 clones, and 90% of these were observed just once. The ten largest account for approximately 0.49% of the sample. The V gene is TRBV4-3 and the J gene is TRBJ1-2; there is no confident call for the D gene. This specimen consisted of CD4+ T cells from peripheral blood mononuclear cells, obtained in the first trimester of pregnancy. The receptor was isolated from a female donor in good health, enrolled as a control in a pregnancy study. The nucleotide sequence is given as TGCGCCAGCAGCCAAGCGGGTTCCTATGGCTACACCTTC. This codes for CASSQAGSYGYTF.